Sequencing of this T cell receptor beta chain was carried out in a study of radiotherapy plus CTLA-4 blockade in lung cancer (dated by TCRdb to 2016 to 2019). Background for the entire study: Objective responses occurred in roughly 20% of enrolled patients, and around 30% achieved disease control.

Libraries were made using the immunoSEQ multiplex PCR assay. The source is immuneACCESS, and TCRdb retained only in-frame sequences with V and J called. Part of the clones is not carried over; for the studies checked, unresolved V genes explain less than half of this, and the remainder is unexplained. Across this sample there are nearly 95,000 clones, with roughly 80% seen only once. Roughly a quarter of the sample is held by the ten biggest clonotypes. The study tested focal radiation therapy combined with CTLA-4 blockade (ipilimumab) in patients with chemo-refractory metastatic non-small-cell lung cancer. V lost 3 bases and J lost 3 bases, and the count of bases not matched to a germline gene is 2. Reading from cysteine to phenylalanine, the CDR3 counts 16 amino acids. The sequence is cut down to CDR3 DNA, 48 bases in frame from base 1. CDR1 and CDR2 (WSHSY, SAAADI) derive from the germline V gene.

With regard to this clone: No antigen is known for it. Base qualities are not at hand, and no much larger clone is one base apart.

Beyond this particular receptor, the publication reports: Increased serum interferon-beta after radiation, together with early dynamic changes in blood T cell clones, were reported to be the strongest predictors of response. After treatment with radiotherapy and ipilimumab, TCR clones that came from tumors expanded in the peripheral blood.

The sample here was peripheral blood, taken from a patient treated with radiotherapy plus ipilimumab. The receptor chain draws on TRBV10-2 and TRBJ2-2; the central 12 bases match TRBD2. The clonotype was recovered from a human donor with non-small cell lung cancer that progressed on radiotherapy plus ipilimumab. CDR3 region: CASSERLAGDTGELFF. The DNA sequence is TGCGCCAGCAGTGAAAGACTAGCGGGAGACACCGGGGAGCTGTTTTTT.